Below are 26 T cell receptor beta chains sequenced from a single sample in a study of PD-L1 blockade in urothelial cancer (dated by TCRdb to 2016 to 2017). Sample time point, as interpreted from the label and publication: pretreatment peripheral blood. Library preparation used the immunoSEQ multiplex PCR assay. The immuneACCESS repertoire file appears here via TCRdb, limited to in-frame rearrangements. These files lack a portion of the clones; in checked studies, under half of the deficit traces to unresolved V genes, and the cause of the others is not known. The sample table records 50,000 to 55,000 clones; 86% of these occur just once. The top ten constitute 22% of the sample. Sequenced material: PBMCs, taken around atezolizumab (anti-PD-L1) treatment. All receptors come from a man between 60 and 70 years old with urothelial cancer.

The chain carries TRBV30 and TRBJ1-5; 8 bases line up with TRBD1. Germline V gene lookup returns CDR1 GTSNPN and CDR2 SVGIG (reference sequence). The CDR3 runs to 17 residues. Trimming removed 3 bases from V and 4 bases from J; junction bases left unmatched: 14. In DNA form, the CDR3 reads TGTGCCTGGAGCCCCAAAACCGGACAGGGTCAGAATCAGCCCCAGCATTTT. Encoded protein: CAWSPKTGQGQNQPQHF.

J is TRBJ1-2 and V is TRBV27, with no clear D. CDR3 length equals 13 residues. With 3 bases removed from V and 4 bases from J, the gap between germline ends came to 9 bases. Germline assignment: CDR1 MNHEY and CDR2 SMNVEV (reference sequence). This CDR3 is CASSLTGSYGYTF. CDR3 sequence (DNA): TGTGCCAGCAGTTTGACGGGGAGCTATGGCTACACCTTC.

This rearrangement joins TRBV30 to TRBJ1-3; 9 bases agree with TRBD1. Germline V CDR1 and CDR2: GTSNPN, SVGIG (reference sequence). The CDR3 loop spans 15 amino acids. Unmatched junction bases numbered 9, after V lost 7 bases and J lost 2 bases. CDR3 amino acids: CASSLDRGAGNTIYF. Here the CDR3 DNA reads TGTGCCTCGTCACTTGACAGGGGGGCTGGAAACACCATATATTTT. Full variable domain (rest looked up from reference TRBV30 and TRBJ1-3): SQTIHQWPATLVQPVGSPLSLECTVEGTSNPNLYWYRQAAGRGLQLLFYSVGIGQISSEVPQNLSASRPQDRQFILSSKKLLLSDSGFYLCASSLDRGAGNTIYFGEGSWLTVV.

The chain links TRBV19 to TRBJ2-2; possibly TRBD1 for D (6 bases). V was shortened by 3 bases and J by 2 bases, with 13 bases between the two germline ends. Germline V gene data show CDR1 as LNHDA and CDR2 as SQIVND (reference sequence). The CDR3 has 16 residues. The CDR3 region is CASSMEWGRNTGELFF. The CDR3 region has the DNA TGTGCCAGTAGTATGGAATGGGGGCGTAACACCGGGGAGCTGTTTTTT.

This clone was seen only once. The CDR3 region is CSVESRESLTQYF. CDR3 nucleotide sequence: TGCAGCGTTGAAAGTCGGGAGAGCCTGACCCAGTACTTC. The J gene is TRBJ2-5, the V gene TRBV29-1; TRBD2 might be the D (6 bases). This CDR3 spans 13 amino acids. V gave up 2 bases and J gave up 7 bases, with 14 bases separating them. Germline V gene data show CDR1 as SQVTM and CDR2 as ANQGSEA.

The chain recombines TRBV5-1 with TRBJ2-7; D is perhaps TRBD1 (5 bases). The CDR3 totals 15 residues. V lost 0 bases to trimming and J lost 3 bases, with 13 bases between them. From germline, CDR1 is SGHRS and CDR2 YFSETQ. CDR3 in DNA: TGCGCCAGCAGCTTGGCCAAAGGACACGACTACGAGCAGTACTTC. It specifies CASSLAKGHDYEQYF. Based on the CDR3 plus reference TRBV5-1 and TRBJ2-7, the full variable domain is KAGVTQTPRYLIKTRGQQVTLSCSPISGHRSVSWYQQTPGQGLQFLFEYFSETQRNKGNFPGRFSGRQFSNSRSEMNVSTLELGDSALYLCASSLAKGHDYEQYFGPGTRLTVT.

V is TRBV5-1 and J is TRBJ1-2, with 7 bases aligning to TRBD1. Trimming took 4 bases from V and 4 from J; bases not matched to a gene: 16. Germline CDR1 reads SGHRS; CDR2 reads YFSETQ. The CDR3 loop spans 17 amino acids. The chain's CDR3 is CASSKTGTERVVYGYTF. CDR3 nucleotide sequence: TGCGCCAGCAGCAAGACCGGGACAGAACGTGTTGTCTATGGCTACACCTTC.

This chain uses TRBV6-5 with TRBJ2-7; the match to TRBD2 covers 7 bases. Looked up from germline, CDR1 is MNHEY and CDR2 is SVGAGI. The CDR3 has 15 amino acids. V dropped 6 bases and J dropped 3; count of bases not matched to a gene: 11. CDR3 bases: TGTGCCAGCAGCGGGGGGACCGAACATTACTACGAGCAGTACTTC. Its protein is CASSGGTEHYYEQYF.

The chain couples TRBV7-8 to TRBJ2-1, with 11 positions matching TRBD2. Trimming removed 5 bases from V and 0 bases from J; junction bases left unmatched: 3. Per the germline V gene, CDR1 is SGHVS and CDR2 is FQNEAQ. The CDR3 loop spans 16 amino acids. This CDR3 is CASSRTSGSSYNEQFF. CDR3 coding DNA: TGTGCCAGCAGCCGCACTAGCGGGAGCTCCTACAATGAGCAGTTCTTC.

This clone was seen only once. V gene TRBV5-6 combines with J gene TRBJ2-7; D may be TRBD2 (5 bases). CDR1 and CDR2 from the germline V gene are SGHDT and YYEEEE. The length of the CDR3 is 15 residues. Trimming took 2 bases from V and 0 from J, leaving 12 bases between them. The CDR3 bases are TGTGCCAGCAGCTTCGGCGGGTTAAGCTCCTACGAGCAGTACTTC. The encoded protein is CASSFGGLSSYEQYF.

The chain couples TRBV6-4 to TRBJ2-3; 12 bases align to TRBD2. CDR3 length: 16 residues. Trimming at V came to 0 bases and at J to 6 bases, leaving 4 bases not matched to a gene. Germline V lookup: CDR1 MRHNA, CDR2 SNTAGT. The CDR3 region is CASSDSLAGGPDTQYF. CDR3 in DNA: TGTGCCAGCAGTGACTCTCTAGCGGGGGGGCCTGATACGCAGTATTTT.

CDR3 bases: TGTGCCTGGAGCGGGACAGGGGGGAAAGAGACCCAGTACTTC. It is translated as CAWSGTGGKETQYF. V is TRBV30 and J is TRBJ2-5; 11 nucleotides align to TRBD1. Trimming cost V 3 bases and J 3 bases; bases outside gene matches: 3. The CDR3 is 14 amino acids. Germline values: CDR1 GTSNPN, CDR2 SVGIG (reference sequence).

This chain connects TRBV9 to TRBJ1-4; a weak D match, TRBD1 (6 bases). V gave up 4 bases and J gave up 3 bases, with 10 bases separating them. There are 14 residues in the CDR3. Germline CDR1 reads SGDLS; CDR2 reads YYNGEE. CDR3 loop: CASSQRGSNEKLFF. The CDR3 DNA follows: TGTGCCAGCAGCCAGAGGGGGTCTAATGAAAAACTGTTTTTT.

J is TRBJ2-1 and V is TRBV7-2; perhaps TRBD1 as D (6 bases). The ends were cut back, 5 bases at V and 1 base at J, with 15 bases in the middle. The CDR3 is 16 amino acids. CDR1 is SGHTA and CDR2 is FQGNSA in the germline V gene. Here the CDR3 reads CASSPPGRGSYNEQFF. CDR3 nucleotide sequence: TGTGCCAGCAGCCCGCCGGGCAGGGGATCCTACAATGAGCAGTTCTTC. The full variable domain, completed using reference TRBV7-2 and TRBJ2-1, is GAGVSQSPSNKVTEKGKDVELRCDPISGHTALYWYRQSLGQGLEFLIYFQGNSAPDKSGLPSDRFSAERTGGSVSTLTIQRTQQEDSAVYLCASSPPGRGSYNEQFFGPGTRLTVL.

The chain is built from TRBV30 and TRBJ2-7; the match to TRBD1 covers 7 bases. Germline lookup yields CDR1 GTSNPN and CDR2 SVGIG (reference sequence). The CDR3 loop spans 14 amino acids. The V gene end was trimmed by 0 bases and the J gene end by 3 bases; junction bases not matched to a gene: 5. CDR3 bases: TGTGCCTGGAGTGTACCAGGGGGATACTACGAGCAGTACTTC. Amino acids: CAWSVPGGYYEQYF.

This clone was counted a single time. The chain is built from TRBV7-2 and TRBJ1-2, with TRBD1 as a possible D gene (6 bases). The V and J ends lost 5 bases and 4 bases respectively, with 11 bases between them. Germline lookup yields CDR1 SGHTA and CDR2 FQGNSA. This CDR3 comprises 13 residues. In DNA, the CDR3 is TGTGCCAGCAGCCTAGGACAGCTCTATGGCTACACCTTC. This gives the protein CASSLGQLYGYTF. The complete variable domain, with remaining parts taken from reference TRBV7-2 and TRBJ1-2, reads GAGVSQSPSNKVTEKGKDVELRCDPISGHTALYWYRQSLGQGLEFLIYFQGNSAPDKSGLPSDRFSAERTGGSVSTLTIQRTQQEDSAVYLCASSLGQLYGYTFGSGTRLTVV.

The rearrangement uses TRBV6-1 and TRBJ1-3; D gene ambiguous. The length of the CDR3 is 15 residues. The V end lost 1 base, the J end lost 4 bases, and 11 bases lay between the germline ends. The germline V gene encodes CDR1 MNHNS and CDR2 SASEGT. The CDR3 here is CASSEVSWRGNTIYF. The CDR3 DNA reads TGTGCCAGCAGTGAAGTCAGTTGGAGGGGAAACACCATATATTTT.

This chain links TRBV4-3 with TRBJ1-2; TRBD1 matches 7 bases. V lost 3 bases to trimming and J lost 4 bases; unmatched junction nucleotides: 5. From germline, CDR1 is LGHNA and CDR2 YSLEER. The CDR3 sequence is 14 residues long. In DNA form, the CDR3 reads TGCGCCAGCAGCCAGGCACAGGGGTCCTATGGCTACACCTTC. Amino acids: CASSQAQGSYGYTF.

The chain couples TRBV5-5 to TRBJ2-4, with 8 bases matching TRBD1. The CDR3 loop spans 14 amino acids. Germline V CDR1 and CDR2: SGHKS, YYEKEE (reference sequence). The trim removed 4 bases at V and 6 bases at J, leaving 6 bases unmatched. CDR3 in amino acids: CASSPDRVGNIQYF. The CDR3 coding sequence is TGTGCCAGCAGCCCGGACAGGGTGGGAAACATTCAGTACTTC.

This sequence joins TRBV7-8 and TRBJ2-5; the D is unclear. This CDR3 is built from 13 residues. V lost 10 bases to trimming and J lost 2 bases, with 14 bases between them. The germline CDR1 and CDR2 sequences are SGHVS and FQNEAQ. CDR3 in amino acids: CAIARTAQETQYF. The CDR3 coding sequence is TGTGCCATCGCTCGTACAGCACAAGAGACCCAGTACTTC.

The J gene is TRBJ2-5, the V gene TRBV18; 7 bases match TRBD2. V lost 3 bases, J lost 5 bases, and 18 bases stayed unmatched. This CDR3 comprises 18 residues. CDR1 KGHSH and CDR2 LQKENI come from the germline V gene. The CDR3, as DNA: TGTGCCAGCTCACCGTTGCCACTAGCGAACCTTGGGATGGAGACCCAGTACTTC. Its protein product is CASSPLPLANLGMETQYF. The full variable domain, completed using reference TRBV18 and TRBJ2-5, is NAGVMQNPRHLVRRRGQEARLRCSPMKGHSHVYWYRQLPEEGLKFMVYLQKENIIDESGMPKERFSAEFPKEGPSILRIQQVVRGDSAAYFCASSPLPLANLGMETQYFGPGTRLLVL.

This sequence joins TRBV6-4 and TRBJ2-1; 12 positions match TRBD2. In germline, CDR1 is MRHNA, CDR2 SNTAGT. V lost 2 bases, J lost 10 bases, and 3 bases stayed unmatched. The CDR3 length is 14 residues. The CDR3 nucleotides read TGTGCCAGCAGTGACCTAGCGGGAGGGCTCGAGCAGTTCTTC. Protein product: CASSDLAGGLEQFF.

The V gene is TRBV27, the J gene TRBJ1-6, with D possibly TRBD1 on 6 matching bases. Trimming cost V 5 bases and J 12 bases, with 11 bases left between them. This CDR3 spans 12 amino acids. In germline, CDR1 is MNHEY, CDR2 SMNVEV (reference sequence). The CDR3 protein is CASSPRTEPLHF. In nucleotides, the CDR3 is TGTGCCAGCAGTCCCCGGACAGAACCCCTCCACTTT.

This chain connects TRBV9 to TRBJ2-3; 9 nucleotides align to TRBD2. CDR3 size: 14 residues. From germline, CDR1 is SGDLS and CDR2 YYNGEE. With 7 bases clipped from V and 4 bases from J, the junction kept 7 bases outside the gene matches. Here the CDR3 reads CASGLAGVADTQYF. CDR3 bases: TGTGCCAGCGGATTAGCGGGGGTGGCAGATACGCAGTATTTT. Supplemented by reference TRBV9 and TRBJ2-3, the full variable domain reads DSGVTQTPKHLITATGQRVTLRCSPRSGDLSVYWYQQSLDQGLQFLIQYYNGEERAKGNILERFSAQQFPDLHSELNLSSLELGDSALYFCASGLAGVADTQYFGPGTRLTVL.

The CDR3: CASTKRGSYGYTF. For the CDR3, the DNA is TGTGCCAGTACGAAACGGGGTTCATATGGCTACACCTTC. This chain links TRBV19 with TRBJ1-2; D unresolved. V was trimmed by 7 bases and J by 5 bases, leaving 14 bases between them. CDR3 length: 13 residues. Germline V lookup: CDR1 LNHDA, CDR2 SQIVND (reference sequence).

This rearrangement joins TRBV18 to TRBJ1-5, with 8 bases aligning to TRBD1. This CDR3 contains 15 residues. CDR1 is KGHSH and CDR2 is LQKENI in the germline V gene. The J segment lost 6 bases and the V segment lost 4 bases, leaving 8 bases of the junction unmatched. CDR3 loop: CASSQDRGDGQPQHF. Written as DNA, the CDR3 is TGTGCCAGCTCACAAGACAGGGGAGACGGTCAGCCCCAGCATTTT. The full variable domain, with the rest looked up from reference TRBV18 and TRBJ1-5, is NAGVMQNPRHLVRRRGQEARLRCSPMKGHSHVYWYRQLPEEGLKFMVYLQKENIIDESGMPKERFSAEFPKEGPSILRIQQVVRGDSAAYFCASSQDRGDGQPQHFGDGTRLSIL.